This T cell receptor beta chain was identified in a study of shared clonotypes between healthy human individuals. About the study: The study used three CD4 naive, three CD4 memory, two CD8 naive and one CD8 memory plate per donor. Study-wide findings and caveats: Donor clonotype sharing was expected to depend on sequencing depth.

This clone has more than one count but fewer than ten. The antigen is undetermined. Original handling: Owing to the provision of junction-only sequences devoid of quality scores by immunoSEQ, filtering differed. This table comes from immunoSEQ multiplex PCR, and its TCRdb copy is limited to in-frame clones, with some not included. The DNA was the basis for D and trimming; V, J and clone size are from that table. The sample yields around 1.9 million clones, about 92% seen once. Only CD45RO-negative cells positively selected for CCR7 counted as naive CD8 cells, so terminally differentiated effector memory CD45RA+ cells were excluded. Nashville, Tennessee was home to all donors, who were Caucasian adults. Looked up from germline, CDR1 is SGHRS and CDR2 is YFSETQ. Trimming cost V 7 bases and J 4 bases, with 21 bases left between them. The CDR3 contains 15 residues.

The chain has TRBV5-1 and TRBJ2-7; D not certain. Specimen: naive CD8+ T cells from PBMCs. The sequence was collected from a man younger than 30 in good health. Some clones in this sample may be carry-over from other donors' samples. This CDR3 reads CASRQTPRGQYEQYF. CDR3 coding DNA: TGCGCCAGCCGACAAACCCCGCGTGGGCAATACGAGCAGTACTTC.